This TCR beta chain is from a study of read filtering for tumor transcriptome and immune sequencing. For the study at large: DNase treatment preceded whole-transcriptome library preparation. Whole-study findings and limits: The sorted CD138-negative fraction was a mixed bone marrow immune population, not purified T cells. IR-seq captured clonotypes deeper and more reliably than RNA-seq.

The CDR3 spans 16 residues. The junction had 8 bases not matched to a gene; V was cut back by 2 bases and J by 1 base. CDR1 is MNHNY and CDR2 is SVGAGI in the germline V gene (reference sequence). The library was built from around 0.4 ug RNA with molecular barcoded adaptors for alpha/delta and beta/gamma chains. MiXCR, applied by TCRdb to the reads, yields one record per CDR3 protein. Among about 130,000 distinct CDR3 sequences listed, 10% to 15% were seen once. This clonotype was seen ten or more times. Antigen: not known. This clonotype originated in a donor aged 40 or over with multiple myeloma. The chain is built from TRBV6-6 and TRBJ2-7; 7 bases agree with TRBD1. Sequencing used a population of CD138-negative cells sorted from bone marrow. CDR3 bases: TGTGCCAGCAGTTACATAAAGGGGGCCCCGTCCTACGAGCAGTACTTC. Its protein product is CASSYIKGAPSYEQYF.